This T cell receptor (beta chain) was sequenced during a study of identical twins. Whole-study findings and limits: The study drew conclusions from cross-sectional statistical analysis, not from following the same donors.

This clonotype was found a few times. Antigen specificity is unknown. An end of the junction does not agree with germline; a read error may underlie this. Template switching, a step in the protocol, added a universal primer site, and cDNA carried unique molecular identifiers. TCRdb itself ran the 5' RACE reads through MiXCR, one entry per CDR3 protein. The sample has more than 1.5 million distinct CDR3 sequences; less than 35% are singletons. The CDR3 has 14 amino acids. The TCR sequence derives from a newborn girl in good health. This chain connects TRBV12-3 or TRBV12-4 to TRBJ2-7, with a weak D call TRBD2 (7 bases). The source material was cord blood. CDR3 nucleotide sequence: TGTGCCAGCAGTTTATCTCGGGGGGCCTACGAGCGGTACTTC. It specifies CASSLSRGAYERYF.